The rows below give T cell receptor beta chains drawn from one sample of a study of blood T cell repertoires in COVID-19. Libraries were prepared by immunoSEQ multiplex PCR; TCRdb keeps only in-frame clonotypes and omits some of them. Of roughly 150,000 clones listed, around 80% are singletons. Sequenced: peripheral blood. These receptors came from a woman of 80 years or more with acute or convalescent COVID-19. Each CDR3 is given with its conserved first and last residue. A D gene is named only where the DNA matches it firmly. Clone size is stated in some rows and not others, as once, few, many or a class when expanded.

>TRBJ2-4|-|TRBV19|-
CASNGGVTKNIQYF
TGTGCCTCGAATGGAGGGGTTACCAAAAACATTCAGTACTTC
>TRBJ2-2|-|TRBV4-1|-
CATTGEVTGELFF
TGCGCCACTACAGGGGAGGTAACCGGGGAGCTGTTTTTT
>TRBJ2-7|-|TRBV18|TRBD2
CASSPPGLGGYEQYF
TGTGCCAGCTCACCACCGGGACTAGGGGGCTACGAGCAGTACTTC
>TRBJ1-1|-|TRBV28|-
CASSPGTENTEAFF
TGTGCCAGCAGTCCAGGGACTGAGAACACTGAAGCTTTCTTT
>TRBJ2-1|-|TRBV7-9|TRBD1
CASSTRQGPYNEQFF
TGTGCCAGCAGCACCCGACAGGGTCCCTACAATGAGCAGTTCTTC
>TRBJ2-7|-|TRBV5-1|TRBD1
CASSWGDRASYEQYF
TGCGCCAGCAGCTGGGGGGACAGGGCCTCCTACGAGCAGTACTTC
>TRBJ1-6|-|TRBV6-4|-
CASSGGVYNSPLHF
TGTGCCAGCAGCGGCGGGGTCTATAATTCACCCCTCCACTTT
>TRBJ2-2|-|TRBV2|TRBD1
CASSVYVGTGSNTGELFF
TGTGCCAGCAGTGTCTACGTAGGGACAGGGTCAAACACCGGGGAGCTGTTTTTT
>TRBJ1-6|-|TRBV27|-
CASRNHPLGDYNSPLHF
TGTGCCAGCAGAAACCACCCCCTCGGGGATTATAATTCACCCCTCCACTTT
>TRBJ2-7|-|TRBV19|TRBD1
CASSKGQYSYEQYF
TGTGCCAGTAGTAAGGGACAGTACTCCTACGAGCAGTACTTC
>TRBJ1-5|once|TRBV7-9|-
CASSPQGNNNQPQHF
TGTGCCAGCAGCCCCCAGGGAAATAACAATCAGCCCCAGCATTTT
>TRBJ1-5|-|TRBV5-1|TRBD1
CASSLTGGTWQPQHF
TGCGCCAGCAGCTTGACAGGGGGTACATGGCAGCCCCAGCATTTT
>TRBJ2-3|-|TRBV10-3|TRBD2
CATYSGGTDTQYF
TGTGCCACCTATAGCGGGGGCACAGATACGCAGTATTTT
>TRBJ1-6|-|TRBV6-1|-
CASSEMRAGETNSPLHF
TGTGCCAGCAGTGAAATGCGTGCTGGGGAGACTAATTCACCCCTCCACTTT
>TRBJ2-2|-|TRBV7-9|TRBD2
CASSSRTSGRTGELFF
TGTGCCAGCAGCTCCCGGACTAGCGGGAGGACCGGGGAGCTGTTTTTT
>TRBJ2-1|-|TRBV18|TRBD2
CASSPPGLAGSYNEQFF
TGTGCCAGCTCACCACCGGGACTAGCGGGCTCCTACAATGAGCAGTTCTTC
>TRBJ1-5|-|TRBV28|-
CASSGQYNQPQHF
TGTGCCAGCAGCGGACAGTATAATCAGCCCCAGCATTTT
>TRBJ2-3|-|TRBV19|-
CASSMRKDTQYF
TGTGCCAGTAGTATGCGGAAGGATACGCAGTATTTT
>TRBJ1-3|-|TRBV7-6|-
CASSLGAVWGVSGNTIYF
TGTGCCAGCAGCTTAGGAGCGGTGTGGGGTGTCTCTGGAAACACCATATATTTT
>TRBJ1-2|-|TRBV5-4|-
CASSTPTAVNYGYTF
TGTGCCAGCAGCACCCCGACAGCAGTAAACTATGGCTACACCTTC
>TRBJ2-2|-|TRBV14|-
CASSRHRTGELFF
TGTGCCAGCAGCCGACATAGAACCGGGGAGCTGTTTTTT
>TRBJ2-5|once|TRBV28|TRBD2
CASSPGGTGSETQYF
TGTGCCAGCAGTCCGGGAGGTACAGGTTCGGAGACCCAGTACTTC
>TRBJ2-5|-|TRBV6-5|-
CASSPSGYLGTQYF
TGTGCCAGCAGTCCAAGCGGATATCTGGGGACCCAGTACTTC
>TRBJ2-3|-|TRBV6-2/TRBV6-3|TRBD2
CASSSLPSGRDTQYF
TGTGCCAGCAGTAGTCTCCCTAGCGGGCGAGATACGCAGTATTTT
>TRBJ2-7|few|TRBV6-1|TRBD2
CASSGAAGLAGVYEQYF
TGTGCCAGCAGTGGGGCCGCGGGGTTAGCGGGGGTATACGAGCAGTACTTC
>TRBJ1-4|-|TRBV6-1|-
CASSANRRPTFEKLFF
TGTGCCAGCAGTGCCAACAGGCGCCCAACATTTGAAAAACTGTTTTTT
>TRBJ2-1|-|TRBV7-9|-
CASRLAGGNEQFF
TGTGCCAGCAGATTAGCCGGGGGAAATGAGCAGTTCTTC
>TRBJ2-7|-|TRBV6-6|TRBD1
CASSSAKAGGPEQYF
TGTGCCAGCAGTTCCGCAAAGGCAGGGGGCCCCGAGCAGTACTTC
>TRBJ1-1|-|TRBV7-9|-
CASSLARGGWTEAFF
TGTGCCAGCAGCTTAGCGAGGGGGGGCTGGACTGAAGCTTTCTTT
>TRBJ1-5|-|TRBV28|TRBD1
CASRTGNQPQHF
TGTGCCAGCCGGACAGGAAATCAGCCCCAGCATTTT
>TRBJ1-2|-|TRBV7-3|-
CASSPTGYPLTGGYTF
TGTGCCAGCAGCCCTACAGGGTACCCTTTGACTGGGGGCTACACCTTC
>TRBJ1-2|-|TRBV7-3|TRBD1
CASSPEGQPLYYGYTF
TGTGCCAGCAGCCCTGAGGGACAGCCGCTTTACTATGGCTACACCTTC
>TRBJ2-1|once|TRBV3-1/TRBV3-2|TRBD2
CASSQEKPSGSTNEQFF
TGTGCCAGCAGCCAAGAGAAGCCTAGCGGGAGTACGAATGAGCAGTTCTTC
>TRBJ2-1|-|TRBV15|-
CATSRGAGTDNEQFF
TGTGCCACCAGCAGAGGCGCGGGCACCGACAATGAGCAGTTCTTC
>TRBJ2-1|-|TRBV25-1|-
CASARRSNEQFF
TGTGCCAGCGCGCGGAGAAGCAATGAGCAGTTCTTC
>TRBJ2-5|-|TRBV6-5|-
CASSWDTQETQYF
TGTGCCAGCAGTTGGGACACCCAAGAGACCCAGTACTTC
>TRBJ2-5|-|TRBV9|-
CASSVGERQTQYF
TGTGCCAGCAGCGTCGGGGAAAGACAGACCCAGTACTTC
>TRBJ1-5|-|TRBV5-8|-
CASSLDGGSNQPQHF
TGTGCCAGCAGCTTAGACGGAGGGAGCAATCAGCCCCAGCATTTT
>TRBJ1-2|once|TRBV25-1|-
CASSENQAQPNYGYTF
TGTGCCAGCAGTGAAAATCAAGCACAGCCTAACTATGGCTACACCTTC
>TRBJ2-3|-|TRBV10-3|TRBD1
CAIRRTGEGTDTQYF
TGTGCCATCAGGAGGACAGGGGAGGGGACAGATACGCAGTATTTT
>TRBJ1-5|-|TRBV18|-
CASSPPHINQPQHF
TGTGCCAGCTCACCACCTCACATTAATCAGCCCCAGCATTTT
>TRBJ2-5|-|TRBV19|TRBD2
CASSIEGGRGETQYF
TGTGCCAGTAGTATAGAGGGCGGGAGGGGAGAGACCCAGTACTTC
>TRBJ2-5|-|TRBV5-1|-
CASSFSGERQETQYF
TGCGCCAGCAGCTTCTCCGGGGAACGCCAAGAGACCCAGTACTTC
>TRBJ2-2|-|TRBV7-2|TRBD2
CASSLLAGSTGELFF
TGTGCCAGCAGCTTACTAGCGGGTTCCACCGGGGAGCTGTTTTTT
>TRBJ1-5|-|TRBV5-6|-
CASSLFGGAGNQPQHF
TGTGCCAGCAGTCTCTTTGGGGGGGCAGGCAATCAGCCCCAGCATTTT
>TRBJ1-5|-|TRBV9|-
CASSVETDQPQHF
TGTGCCAGCAGCGTAGAAACAGATCAGCCCCAGCATTTT
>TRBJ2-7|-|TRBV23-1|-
CASSQTFQDSRTYEQYF
TGCGCCAGCAGTCAAACTTTTCAAGACAGCCGGACCTACGAGCAGTACTTC
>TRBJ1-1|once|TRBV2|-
CASSRGGHTNTEAFF
TGTGCCAGCAGTCGAGGGGGACACACGAACACTGAAGCTTTCTTT
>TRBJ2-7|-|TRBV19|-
CASTSETVGTYEQYF
TGTGCCAGTACCTCAGAGACAGTCGGAACCTACGAGCAGTACTTC
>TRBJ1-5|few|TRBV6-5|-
CASSYSFRDNQPQHF
TGTGCCAGCAGTTACTCGTTCAGGGACAATCAGCCCCAGCATTTT
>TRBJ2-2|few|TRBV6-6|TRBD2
CASSPHIAGENTGELFF
TGTGCCAGCAGTCCGCATATAGCGGGGGAGAACACCGGGGAGCTGTTTTTT
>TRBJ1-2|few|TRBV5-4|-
CASSLGTAVYGYTF
TGTGCCAGCAGCTTGGGTACAGCCGTCTATGGCTACACCTTC
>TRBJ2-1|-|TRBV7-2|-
CASSPRAWEQFF
TGTGCCAGCAGCCCCAGGGCGTGGGAGCAGTTCTTC
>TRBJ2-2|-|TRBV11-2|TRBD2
CASSLVFQTSVNTGELFF
TGTGCCAGCAGCTTAGTGTTCCAGACTAGCGTTAACACCGGGGAGCTGTTTTTT
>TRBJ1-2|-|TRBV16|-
CASSQFGYGYTF
TGTGCCAGCAGCCAATTCGGTTATGGCTACACCTTC
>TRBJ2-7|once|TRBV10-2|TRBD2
CASRPGLADNYEQYF
TGCGCCAGCAGACCCGGACTAGCGGATAACTACGAGCAGTACTTC
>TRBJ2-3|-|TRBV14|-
CASSQGAGGGTDTQYF
TGTGCCAGCAGCCAAGGGGCCGGAGGGGGCACAGATACGCAGTATTTT
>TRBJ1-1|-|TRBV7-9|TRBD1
CASSFGTGANTEAFF
TGTGCCAGCAGCTTTGGGACAGGGGCGAACACTGAAGCTTTCTTT
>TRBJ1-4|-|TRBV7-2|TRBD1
CASSFGQGGEKLFF
TGTGCCAGCAGCTTTGGACAGGGCGGTGAAAAACTGTTTTTT